This TCR beta chain was found in a study of response to subunit inactivated influenza vaccine. TCRdb reanalysed the RT-PCR reads using MiXCR and keeps one entry per CDR3 protein. The sample yields over 800,000 distinct CDR3 sequences, around 20% seen once. This CDR3 has 15 amino acids. V shed 4 bases, J shed 6 bases, and the junction held 8 bases outside the gene matches. The germline V gene has CDR1 SGHVS and CDR2 FNYEAQ. This clonotype was observed a handful of times. Its matching antigen is unknown. Study outcomes and limitations: Seasonal influenza vaccination, on each occasion, was suggested by the authors to recruit few new T cells.

Material: PBMCs from blood, obtained roughly 5 days after vaccination. The receptor comes from a man between 50 and 59 years old who received an inactivated influenza vaccine. V and J are TRBV7-6 and TRBJ2-5, with TRBD1 matching over 10 bases. CDR3 DNA: TGTGCCAGCAGCTCCCCCGGGACAGGGGTTCAGACCCAGTACTTC. Residues: CASSSPGTGVQTQYF.